A single sample gave rise to the 16 T cell receptor beta chains below, sequenced in a study of multiple sclerosis patients with progressive multifocal leukoencephalopathy. The time point is: time of PML onset. Generated by immunoSEQ multiplex PCR, the TCRdb table keeps only in-frame clones and is missing some. The sample carries approximately 27,000 clones, about 85% recorded once. This sample comprised PBMCs, obtained from a patient treated with natalizumab. The receptors shown here come from a woman between 25 and 40 years old with progressive multifocal leukoencephalopathy.

The rearrangement joins TRBV6-1 to TRBJ2-7; 7 bases align to TRBD1. Germline lookup yields CDR1 MNHNS and CDR2 SASEGT. J gave up 4 bases and V 2 bases, and 8 bases lay outside the gene matches. The CDR3 sequence is 15 residues long. The CDR3, as DNA: TGTGCCAGCAGTGAACTCGACAGGGCATTATACGAGCAGTACTTC. The encoded protein is CASSELDRALYEQYF.

V gene TRBV19 combines with J gene TRBJ1-3, with D perhaps matching TRBD1 (5 bases). The CDR3 totals 16 residues. Trimming removed 7 bases at V and 0 bases at J, with 16 bases between. The germline CDR1 and CDR2 sequences are LNHDA and SQIVND (reference sequence). CDR3 DNA: TGTGCCAGTACCCAGGTCGGGGCACACTCTGGAAACACCATATATTTT. It is translated as CASTQVGAHSGNTIYF.

The CDR3: CASSWDDYTQYF. DNA of the CDR3: TGTGCCAGCAGCTGGGACGACTATACGCAGTATTTT. The chain combines TRBV7-9 with TRBJ2-3; D tentatively reads TRBD1 or TRBD2 (5 bases each). V was clipped by 4 bases and J by 7 bases, with 9 bases between them. Germline V lookup: CDR1 SEHNR, CDR2 FQNEAQ (reference sequence). The CDR3 is 12 residues long.

The J gene is TRBJ1-5, the V gene TRBV4-1; a weak D match, TRBD1 (5 bases). In germline, CDR1 is MGHRA, CDR2 YSYEKL. V lost 1 base, J lost 4 bases, and 14 bases lay in between. This CDR3 spans 16 amino acids. CDR3 bases: TGCGCCAGCAGCCAAGCCGCAGGGTTAGCAAATCAGCCCCAGCATTTT. Its protein product is CASSQAAGLANQPQHF.

The rearrangement links TRBV9 to TRBJ2-3; 7 bases agree with TRBD2. The CDR3 runs to 14 residues. Trimming cost V 2 bases and J 8 bases; bases outside gene matches: 8. Germline V gene lookup returns CDR1 SGDLS and CDR2 YYNGEE. The CDR3 DNA is TGTGCCAGCAGCGTCGGTGGGGGGAGGGGTACGCAGTATTTT. Translating it yields CASSVGGGRGTQYF.

V is TRBV30 and J is TRBJ2-3; no clear D gene. The CDR3 is made up of 13 amino acids. V lost 1 base and J lost 0, with 5 bases in between. Looked up from germline, CDR1 is GTSNPN and CDR2 is SVGIG (reference sequence). The CDR3 loop reads CAWSGDSTDTQYF. DNA for the CDR3: TGTGCCTGGAGTGGAGACAGCACAGATACGCAGTATTTT. The variable domain in full, with the rest retrieved from reference TRBV30 and TRBJ2-3, is SQTIHQWPATLVQPVGSPLSLECTVEGTSNPNLYWYRQAAGRGLQLLFYSVGIGQISSEVPQNLSASRPQDRQFILSSKKLLLSDSGFYLCAWSGDSTDTQYFGPGTRLTVL.

CDR3 in amino acids: CAGLDRGNEQFF. In DNA form, the CDR3 reads TGTGCCGGACTCGACAGGGGTAATGAGCAGTTCTTC. V and J are TRBV30 and TRBJ2-1; 8 nucleotides match TRBD1. CDR1 is GTSNPN and CDR2 is SVGIG in the germline V gene (reference sequence). The CDR3 has 12 amino acids. The trim removed 8 bases at V and 7 bases at J, leaving 7 bases unmatched.

This clone was picked up a small number of times. The sample has other DNA sequences that encode this CDR3 too. The gene calls are TRBV6-1 and TRBJ1-1; D call uncertain. V was cut by 6 bases and J by 11 bases, with 13 bases left in between. This CDR3 spans 11 amino acids. Looked up from germline, CDR1 is MNHNS and CDR2 is SASEGT. This chain's CDR3 is CASSPGLEAFF. CDR3 sequence (DNA): TGTGCCAGCAGCCCCGGACTCGAGGCTTTCTTT.

The chain employs TRBV6-6 and TRBJ2-3; a possible D gene is TRBD1 (6 bases). The CDR3 sequence is 13 residues long. The ends were cut back, 6 bases at V and 5 bases at J, with 12 bases in the middle. Germline loops: CDR1 MNHNY, CDR2 SVGAGI (reference sequence). As DNA, the CDR3 is TGTGCCAGCAGACAGGGACCTGGAGATACGCAGTATTTT. Translation: CASRQGPGDTQYF.

The table lists this clone with a count of one. V usage is TRBV29-1 and J usage is TRBJ2-7; 7 bases agree with TRBD2. This CDR3 comprises 11 residues. V was clipped by 4 bases and J by 6 bases; unmatched bases: 3. Germline V gives CDR1 SQVTM, CDR2 ANQGSEA. The CDR3 region has the DNA TGCAGCGTTGTCAGGGAGGGCGAGCAGTACTTC. Its translation: CSVVREGEQYF.

The V call is TRBV9, the J call TRBJ2-3; D may be TRBD1 or TRBD2 (5 bases each). The CDR3 length is 15 residues. Per the germline V gene, CDR1 is SGDLS and CDR2 is YYNGEE. Trimming left V 3 bases short and J 4 bases short, with 15 bases between. CDR3 protein: CASSGSGRGADTQYF. For the CDR3, the DNA is TGTGCCAGCAGCGGGAGCGGTAGAGGGGCAGATACGCAGTATTTT.

The genes are TRBV5-8 and TRBJ2-1, with TRBD1 matching over 9 bases. Germline trimming cut 5 bases from V and 3 bases from J; bases unmatched to any gene: 3. In germline, CDR1 is SGHTS, CDR2 YDEGEE. The CDR3 loop spans 14 amino acids. Here the CDR3 reads CASRRDRVYNEQFF. DNA for the CDR3: TGTGCCAGCAGGCGGGACAGGGTCTACAATGAGCAGTTCTTC.

This chain uses TRBV11-2 with TRBJ1-6; 8 nucleotides match TRBD1. Trimming at V came to 5 bases and at J to 9 bases, leaving 9 bases not matched to a gene. The germline V gene encodes CDR1 SGHAT and CDR2 FQNNGV. This CDR3 is built from 15 residues. The CDR3 loop is CASSPDRARGSPLHF. The DNA of the CDR3 is TGTGCCAGCAGCCCGGACAGGGCCAGGGGTTCACCCCTCCACTTT.

The chain carries TRBV6-6 and TRBJ2-7, with D possibly matching TRBD2 (6 bases). The CDR3 runs to 13 residues. V shed 5 bases and J shed 7 bases, with 15 bases lying between them. Germline V gives CDR1 MNHNY, CDR2 SVGAGI (reference sequence). The CDR3 DNA follows: TGTGCCAGCAGTCAGCAAATCGCGGGGGAGCAGTACTTC. Translated, it gives CASSQQIAGEQYF.

The chain recombines TRBV28 with TRBJ2-2, with 10 nucleotides matching TRBD1. Germline CDR1 is MDHEN and CDR2 is SYDVKM. The ends lost 5 bases at V and 5 bases at J; junction bases unmatched: 5. The CDR3 is made up of 15 amino acids. The CDR3 loop is CASSPGTGETGELFF. DNA of the CDR3: TGTGCCAGCAGTCCAGGGACAGGGGAAACCGGGGAGCTGTTTTTT.

The rearrangement uses TRBV11-2 and TRBJ2-2; D may be TRBD1 or TRBD2 (5 bases each). CDR1 SGHAT and CDR2 FQNNGV come from the germline V gene. Trimming stripped 5 bases from V and 5 bases from J, with 9 bases between. This CDR3 is built from 13 residues. CDR3 coding DNA: TGTGCCAGCAGCGCAGGGAGTACCGGGGAGCTGTTTTTT. Translating gives CASSAGSTGELFF.